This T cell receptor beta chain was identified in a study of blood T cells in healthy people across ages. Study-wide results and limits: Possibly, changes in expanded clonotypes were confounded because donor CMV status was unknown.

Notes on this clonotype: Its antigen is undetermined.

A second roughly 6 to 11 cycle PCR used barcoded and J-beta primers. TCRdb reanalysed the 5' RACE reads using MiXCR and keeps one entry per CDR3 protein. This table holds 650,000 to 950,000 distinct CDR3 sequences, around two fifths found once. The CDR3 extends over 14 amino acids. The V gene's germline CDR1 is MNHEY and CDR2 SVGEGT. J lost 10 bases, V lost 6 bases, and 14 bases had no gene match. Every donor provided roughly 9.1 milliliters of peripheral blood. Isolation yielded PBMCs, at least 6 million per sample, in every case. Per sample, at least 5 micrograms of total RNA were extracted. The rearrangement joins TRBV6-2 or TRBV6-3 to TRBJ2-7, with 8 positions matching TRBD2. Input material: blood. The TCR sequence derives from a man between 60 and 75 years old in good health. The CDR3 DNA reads TGTGCCAGCAGAATCGGGAGGGGCTGGGAGATCCAGTACTTC. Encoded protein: CASRIGRGWEIQYF.